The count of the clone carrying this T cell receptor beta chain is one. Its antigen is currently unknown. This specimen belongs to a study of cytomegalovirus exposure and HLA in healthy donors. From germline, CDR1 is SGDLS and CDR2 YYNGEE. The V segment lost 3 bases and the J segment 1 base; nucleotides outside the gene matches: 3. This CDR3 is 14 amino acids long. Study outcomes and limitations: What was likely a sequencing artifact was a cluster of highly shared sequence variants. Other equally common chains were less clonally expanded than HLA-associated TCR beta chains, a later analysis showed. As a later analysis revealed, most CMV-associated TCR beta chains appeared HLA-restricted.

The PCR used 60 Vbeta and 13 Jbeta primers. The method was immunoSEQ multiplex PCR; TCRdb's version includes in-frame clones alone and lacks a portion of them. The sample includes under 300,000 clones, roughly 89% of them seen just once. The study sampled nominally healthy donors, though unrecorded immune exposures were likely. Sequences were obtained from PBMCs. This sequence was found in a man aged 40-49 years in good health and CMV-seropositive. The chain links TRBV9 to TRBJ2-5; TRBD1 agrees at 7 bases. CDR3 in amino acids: CASSASGGQETQYF. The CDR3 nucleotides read TGTGCCAGCAGCGCCTCAGGGGGCCAAGAGACCCAGTACTTC.